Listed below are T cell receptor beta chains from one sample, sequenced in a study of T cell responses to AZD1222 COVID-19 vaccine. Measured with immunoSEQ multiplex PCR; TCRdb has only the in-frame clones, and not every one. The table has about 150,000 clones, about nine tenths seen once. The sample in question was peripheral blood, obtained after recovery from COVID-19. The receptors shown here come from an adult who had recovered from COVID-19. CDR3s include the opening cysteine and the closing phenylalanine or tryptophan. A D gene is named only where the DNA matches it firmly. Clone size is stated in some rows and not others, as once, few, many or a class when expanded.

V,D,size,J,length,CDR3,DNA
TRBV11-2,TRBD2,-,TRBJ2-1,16,CASSFLAGGTYNEQFF,TGTGCCAGCAGCTTCCTAGCGGGGGGAACCTACAATGAGCAGTTCTTC
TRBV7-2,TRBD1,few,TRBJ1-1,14,CASSRDREITEAFF,TGTGCCAGCAGTCGGGACAGGGAAATCACTGAAGCTTTCTTT
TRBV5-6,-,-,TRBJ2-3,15,CASSSGTSATDTQYF,TGTGCCAGCAGCTCCGGGACGTCCGCCACAGATACGCAGTATTTT
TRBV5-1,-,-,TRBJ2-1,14,CASTEATGYNEQFF,TGCGCCAGCACCGAGGCCACAGGGTACAATGAGCAGTTCTTC
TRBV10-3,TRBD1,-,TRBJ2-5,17,CAISELLDRGSQETQYF,TGTGCCATCAGTGAATTATTGGACAGGGGCTCCCAAGAGACCCAGTACTTC
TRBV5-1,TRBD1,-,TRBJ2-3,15,CASSEGTGNTDTQYF,TGCGCCAGCAGCGAGGGGACAGGGAACACAGATACGCAGTATTTT
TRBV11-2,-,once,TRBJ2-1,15,CASSFPGLGPWEQFF,TGTGCCAGCAGCTTTCCGGGACTCGGTCCGTGGGAGCAGTTCTTC
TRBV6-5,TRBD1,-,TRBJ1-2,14,CASSPRDSGYGYTF,TGTGCCAGCAGTCCCCGGGACAGCGGCTATGGCTACACCTTC
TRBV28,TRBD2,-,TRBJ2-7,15,CASSMTSGSSYEQYF,TGTGCCAGCAGTATGACTAGCGGTAGCTCCTACGAGCAGTACTTC
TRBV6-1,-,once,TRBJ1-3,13,CASSESVGNTIYF,TGTGCCAGCAGTGAGTCGGTCGGAAACACCATATATTTT
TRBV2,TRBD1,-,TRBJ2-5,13,CARGGQGGETQYF,TGTGCCAGGGGGGGACAGGGCGGAGAGACCCAGTACTTC
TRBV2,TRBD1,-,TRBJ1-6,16,CASSEAGQGARSPLHF,TGTGCCAGCAGTGAGGCCGGACAGGGGGCCCGATCACCCCTCCACTTT
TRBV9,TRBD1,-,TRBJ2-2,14,CASSEGQGTGELFF,TGTGCCAGCAGCGAGGGACAGGGGACCGGGGAGCTGTTTTTT
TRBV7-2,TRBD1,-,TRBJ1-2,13,CASSHGQGYGYTF,TGTGCCAGCAGCCACGGACAGGGATATGGCTACACCTTC
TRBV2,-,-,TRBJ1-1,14,CAGEGGHPPAEAFF,TGTGCCGGCGAAGGGGGACACCCCCCCGCTGAAGCTTTCTTT
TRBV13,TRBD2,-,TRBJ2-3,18,CASSLGRSAGDEADTQYF,TGTGCCAGCAGCTTAGGCCGATCAGCGGGGGATGAGGCAGATACGCAGTATTTT
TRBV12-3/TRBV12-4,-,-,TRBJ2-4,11,CASSLAELKYF,TGTGCCAGCAGCTTAGCGGAGCTGAAGTACTTC
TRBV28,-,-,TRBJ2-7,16,CASSLSEFTASYEQYF,TGTGCCAGCAGTTTATCGGAATTCACTGCATCCTACGAGCAGTACTTC
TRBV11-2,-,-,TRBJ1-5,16,CASSLAARNSNQPQHF,TGTGCCAGCAGCTTAGCCGCCAGGAATAGCAATCAGCCCCAGCATTTT
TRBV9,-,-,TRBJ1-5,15,CASSPTSEVNQPQHF,TGTGCCAGCAGCCCGACATCAGAGGTTAACCAGCCCCAGCATTTT
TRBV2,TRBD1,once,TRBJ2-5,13,CASRTGGQETQYF,TGTGCCAGCAGAACAGGGGGGCAGGAGACCCAGTACTTC
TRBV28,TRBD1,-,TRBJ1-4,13,CATSRGTDEKLFF,TGTGCCACCTCACGGGGGACAGACGAAAAACTGTTTTTT
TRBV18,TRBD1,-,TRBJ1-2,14,CASSPTGDTYGYTF,TGTGCCAGCTCACCTACAGGGGATACCTATGGCTACACCTTC
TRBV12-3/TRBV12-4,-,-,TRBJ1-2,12,CASSELTGSYTF,TGTGCCAGCAGTGAACTGACGGGGAGCTACACCTTC
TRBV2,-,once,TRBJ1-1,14,CASKPAGRDTEAFF,TGTGCCAGCAAGCCTGCCGGAAGGGACACTGAAGCTTTCTTT
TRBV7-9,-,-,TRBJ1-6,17,CASSSGPGETYNSPLHF,TGTGCCAGCAGCTCCGGCCCGGGTGAGACCTATAATTCACCCCTCCACTTT
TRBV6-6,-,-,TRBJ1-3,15,CASSFRGTSGNTIYF,TGTGCCAGCAGTTTTAGAGGGACCTCTGGAAACACCATATATTTT
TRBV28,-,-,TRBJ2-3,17,CASSLDGGGLSTDTQYF,TGTGCCAGCAGTCTAGACGGAGGGGGGCTTAGCACAGATACGCAGTATTTT
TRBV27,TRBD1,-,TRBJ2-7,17,CASSLKRATGDSYEQYF,TGTGCCAGCAGTTTAAAGAGGGCGACAGGGGATTCCTACGAGCAGTACTTC
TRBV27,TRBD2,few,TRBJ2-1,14,CASSSRTRSGEQFF,TGTGCCAGCAGTTCGCGGACTAGGTCAGGTGAGCAGTTCTTC
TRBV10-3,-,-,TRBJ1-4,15,CAISESYSSNEKLFF,TGTGCCATCAGTGAGTCGTACAGCTCTAATGAAAAACTGTTTTTT
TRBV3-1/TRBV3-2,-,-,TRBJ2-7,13,CASRLDGKYEQYF,TGTGCCAGCAGATTGGACGGAAAATACGAGCAGTACTTC
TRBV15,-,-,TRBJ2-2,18,CATSVRTASAGLAGELFF,TGTGCCACCAGCGTTCGGACAGCCTCAGCGGGATTAGCCGGGGAGCTGTTTTTT
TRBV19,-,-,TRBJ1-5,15,CASSPLDRNNQPQHF,TGTGCCAGTAGTCCCCTCGACAGGAACAATCAGCCCCAGCATTTT
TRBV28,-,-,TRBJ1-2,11,CGAGTGYGYTF,TGTGGGGCTGGGACTGGCTATGGCTACACCTTC
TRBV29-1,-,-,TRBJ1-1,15,CSVGREGAVYTEAFF,TGCAGCGTTGGAAGGGAGGGTGCCGTGTACACTGAAGCTTTCTTT
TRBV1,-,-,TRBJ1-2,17,CTSSQDRKGALDYGYTF,TGCACCAGCAGCCAAGATCGAAAGGGGGCTCTGGATTATGGCTACACCTTC
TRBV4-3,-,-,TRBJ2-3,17,CASSQDTAGSGGDTQYF,TGCGCCAGCAGCCAAGATACTGCAGGGTCCGGGGGAGATACGCAGTATTTT
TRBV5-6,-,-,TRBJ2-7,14,CASSLPASSYEQYF,TGTGCCAGCAGCTTGCCAGCGTCCTCCTACGAGCAGTACTTC
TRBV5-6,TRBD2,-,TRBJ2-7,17,CASSLFRLAGSTYEQYF,TGTGCCAGCAGCTTGTTTAGACTAGCGGGGTCCACCTACGAGCAGTACTTC
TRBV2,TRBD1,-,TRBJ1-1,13,CASSAEGQGEAFF,TGTGCCAGCAGTGCCGAGGGACAGGGTGAAGCTTTCTTT
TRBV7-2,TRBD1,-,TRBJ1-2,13,CASSSGQDYGYTF,TGTGCCAGCAGCTCGGGACAGGACTATGGCTACACCTTC
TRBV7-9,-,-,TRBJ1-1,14,CASSLMLGGTEAFF,TGTGCCAGCAGCCTTATGTTAGGGGGCACTGAAGCTTTCTTT
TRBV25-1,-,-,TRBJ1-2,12,CASRGSLWGYTF,TGTGCCAGCAGGGGGTCTTTATGGGGCTACACCTTC
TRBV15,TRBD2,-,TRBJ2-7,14,CATSREGTTYEQYF,TGTGCCACCAGCAGAGAAGGGACTACCTACGAGCAGTACTTC
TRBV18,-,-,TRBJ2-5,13,CASSPPGRETQYF,TGTGCCAGCTCACCACCGGGCAGGGAGACCCAGTACTTC